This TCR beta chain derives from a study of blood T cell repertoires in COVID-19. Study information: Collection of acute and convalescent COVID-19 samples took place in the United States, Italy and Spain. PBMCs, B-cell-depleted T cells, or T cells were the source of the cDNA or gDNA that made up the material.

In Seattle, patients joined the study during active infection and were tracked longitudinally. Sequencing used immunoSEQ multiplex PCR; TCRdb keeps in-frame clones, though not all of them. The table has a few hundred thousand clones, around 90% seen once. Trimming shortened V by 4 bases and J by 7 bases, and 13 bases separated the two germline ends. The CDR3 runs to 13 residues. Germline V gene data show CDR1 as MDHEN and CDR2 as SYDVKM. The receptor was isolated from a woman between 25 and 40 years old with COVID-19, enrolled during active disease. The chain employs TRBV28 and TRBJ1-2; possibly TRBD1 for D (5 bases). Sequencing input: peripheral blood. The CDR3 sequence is CASSWGDYGGYTF. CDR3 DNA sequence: TGTGCCAGCAGTTGGGGGGATTACGGTGGCTACACCTTC.